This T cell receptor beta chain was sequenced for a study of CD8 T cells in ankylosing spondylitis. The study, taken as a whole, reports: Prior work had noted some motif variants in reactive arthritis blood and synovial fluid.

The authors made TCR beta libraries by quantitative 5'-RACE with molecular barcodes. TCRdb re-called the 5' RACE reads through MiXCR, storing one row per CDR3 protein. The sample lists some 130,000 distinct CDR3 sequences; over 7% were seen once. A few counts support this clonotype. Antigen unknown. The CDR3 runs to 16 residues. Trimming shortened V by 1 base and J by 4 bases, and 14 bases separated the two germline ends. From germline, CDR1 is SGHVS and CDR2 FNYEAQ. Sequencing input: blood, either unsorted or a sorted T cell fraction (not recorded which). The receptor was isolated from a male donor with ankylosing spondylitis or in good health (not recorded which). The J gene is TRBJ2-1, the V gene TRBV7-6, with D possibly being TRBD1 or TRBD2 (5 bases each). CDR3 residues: CASSLGGPTGYNEQFF. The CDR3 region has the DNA TGTGCCAGCAGCTTAGGGGGACCAACTGGGTACAATGAGCAGTTCTTC.